These T cell receptor beta chains were read from a single sample in a study of PD-1 blockade in classical Hodgkin lymphoma. Generated by immunoSEQ multiplex PCR, the TCRdb table keeps only in-frame clones and is missing some. The data contain more than 50,000 clones, about 70% of them singletons. This sample comprised peripheral blood mononuclear cells (PBMCs), obtained before the second cycle of nivolumab. These receptors all come from a human donor with classical Hodgkin lymphoma. The CDR3 runs from the conserved cysteine through the conserved F or W. A D gene is named only where the DNA matches it firmly. Size values are once, few and many counts, or a class for expanded clones, and some rows have none.

v_gene,j_gene,d_gene,abundance,CDR3aa,CDR3nt
TRBV7-9,TRBJ1-3,TRBD1,few,CASSSTDRGDTIYF,TGTGCCAGCAGCTCCACCGACAGGGGCGACACCATATATTTT
TRBV11-2,TRBJ1-1,.,.,CASSLGAGANTEAFF,TGTGCCAGCAGCTTAGGGGCAGGAGCGAACACTGAAGCTTTCTTT
TRBV7-3,TRBJ2-7,.,few,CASSLDKAYEQYF,TGTGCCAGCAGCTTGGACAAGGCCTACGAGCAGTACTTC
TRBV6-1,TRBJ1-2,.,.,CASQVPDLRGYTF,TGTGCCAGCCAGGTACCGGACTTACGGGGCTACACCTTC
TRBV30,TRBJ2-5,TRBD1,.,CAWSVQGVMEETQYF,TGTGCCTGGAGTGTGCAGGGGGTAATGGAAGAGACCCAGTACTTC
TRBV20-1,TRBJ1-3,.,medium-sized,CSAFSGNTIYF,TGCAGTGCTTTCTCTGGAAACACCATATATTTT
TRBV5-1,TRBJ2-7,.,once,CASSLGRGRESEQYF,TGCGCCAGCAGCTTGGGGCGGGGGCGCGAAAGCGAGCAGTACTTC
TRBV19,TRBJ1-5,TRBD1,.,CASTQGLIGNQPQHF,TGTGCCAGCACACAGGGGTTAATTGGCAATCAGCCCCAGCATTTT
TRBV28,TRBJ2-1,TRBD1,.,CASSSGQYNEQFF,TGTGCCAGCAGCTCGGGACAGTACAATGAGCAGTTCTTC
TRBV19,TRBJ1-1,.,once,CASSLQGDTEAFF,TGTGCCAGTAGCCTACAGGGAGACACTGAAGCTTTCTTT
TRBV13,TRBJ1-4,.,.,CASSSGGTFEKLFF,TGTGCCAGCAGCTCCGGAGGGACCTTTGAAAAACTGTTTTTT
TRBV2,TRBJ1-2,.,.,CASSTGLYGYTF,TGTGCCAGCAGCACCGGTTTATATGGCTACACCTTC
TRBV9,TRBJ2-7,.,many,CASSVEVRTYEQYF,TGTGCCAGCAGCGTAGAAGTCAGAACTTACGAGCAGTACTTC
TRBV5-1,TRBJ1-2,.,.,CASSATVGYGYTF,TGCGCCAGCAGCGCCACAGTGGGGTATGGCTACACCTTC
TRBV5-1,TRBJ2-7,.,.,CASSLLGLYEQYF,TGCGCCAGCAGCTTATTGGGTCTCTACGAGCAGTACTTC
TRBV7-3,TRBJ1-2,.,.,CASSFDSTLKGYTF,TGTGCCAGCAGCTTCGACTCGACCCTGAAGGGCTACACCTTC
TRBV27,TRBJ2-3,.,.,CASNADSNTDTQYF,TGTGCCAGCAACGCCGACAGTAACACAGATACGCAGTATTTT
TRBV4-1,TRBJ2-1,.,.,CASSQEADNEQFF,TGCGCCAGCAGCCAAGAAGCAGACAATGAGCAGTTCTTC
TRBV28,TRBJ1-3,.,.,CASSPPGGGNTIYF,TGTGCCAGCAGCCCCCCCGGGGGGGGAAACACCATATATTTT
TRBV5-1,TRBJ2-7,.,.,CASSLEVGGFYEQYF,TGCGCCAGCAGCTTGGAGGTGGGAGGCTTCTACGAGCAGTACTTC
TRBV11-3,TRBJ1-1,.,.,CASSQGEDTEAFF,TGTGCCAGCAGCCAGGGAGAGGACACTGAAGCTTTCTTT
TRBV5-1,TRBJ1-2,.,.,CASSLRQAQGGYTF,TGCGCCAGCAGCTTAAGACAGGCCCAGGGTGGCTACACCTTC
TRBV6-6,TRBJ2-2,TRBD2,.,CASSYLAGGLGELFF,TGTGCCAGCAGTTACCTAGCGGGAGGGCTCGGGGAGCTGTTTTTT
TRBV9,TRBJ1-2,.,.,CASSVGTSNYGYTF,TGTGCCAGCAGCGTAGGGACATCCAACTATGGCTACACCTTC